In its sample, the clone carrying this TCR beta chain was seen many times. Antigen: not known. The time point was: newly diagnosed GD, antithyroid drugs for less than 3 months. From RNA extracted from PBMCs, the TCR library was made. Per American Thyroid Association guidelines, Graves' disease was diagnosed. These data originate in a study of regulatory T cells in long-lasting Graves disease. Study background: The study enrolled newly diagnosed Graves' patients on antithyroid drugs under 3 months. Findings and caveats of the study: A reduction in accuracy may have resulted from the small sample size.

V was pared by 2 bases and J by 5 bases, with 10 bases between. This CDR3 has 14 residues. The germline V gene has CDR1 LNHNV and CDR2 YYDKDF (reference sequence). TCR beta libraries were built with iRepertoire HTBI primers and Arm-PCR of CDR3 regions. TCRdb reprocessed the multiplex PCR reads via MiXCR and lists one record per CDR3 protein. The data hold hundreds of thousands of distinct CDR3 sequences, with 13% observed a single time. This same sample was also part of a study on T cells in Graves' hyperthyroidism and ophthalmopathy. That report adds: The HTBI set primed first-round TCR CDR3 RT-PCR.

The chain carries TRBV15 and TRBJ1-5, with D uncertain. This material consisted of peripheral blood mononuclear cells (PBMCs), taken at new diagnosis, from a patient treated with antithyroid drugs. The source of this sequence is a man aged 30 to 39 with Graves disease. For the CDR3, the DNA is TGTGCCACCAGCAGACCCGGTCTAGATCAGCCCCAGCATTTT. Translating gives CATSRPGLDQPQHF.